The 8 T cell receptor beta chains in this list originate from one sample, sequenced in a study of Ad26.COV2.S vaccination and SARS-CoV-2 variants. Method: immunoSEQ multiplex PCR; TCRdb's copy keeps in-frame clones and lacks some. The sample lists 350,000 to 450,000 clones; around four fifths were seen once. As to treatment: around 19 received Ad26.COV2.S at low or high dose, single or two shots; about 5 received placebo; per-sample allocation not given. Collection of samples fell on day 63 after the first vaccine or placebo injection. Sequencing was performed on peripheral blood, taken in a trial of Ad26.COV2.S vaccine versus placebo. Receptors were obtained from a person between 18 and 65 years old who received the Ad26.COV2.S COVID-19 vaccine or a placebo.

The gene calls are TRBV27 and TRBJ1-4; D may be TRBD1 (5 bases). This CDR3 spans 14 amino acids. CDR1 is MNHEY and CDR2 is SMNVEV in the germline V gene (reference sequence). Between the trimmed V and J ends, which lost 3 bases and 8 bases, there was a span of 13 bases. The DNA for the CDR3 is TGTGCCAGCAGTTTTTCGGGGGTGGGGGAAAAACTGTTTTTT. Translated, it gives CASSFSGVGEKLFF. The full variable domain, in which reference TRBV27 and TRBJ1-4 provide the parts outside the CDR3, is EAQVTQNPRYLITVTGKKLTVTCSQNMNHEYMSWYRQDPGLGLRQIYYSMNVEVTDKGDVPEGYKVSRKEKRNFPLILESPSPNQTSLYFCASSFSGVGEKLFFGSGTQLSVL.

A single count supports this clone. The chain employs TRBV7-2 and TRBJ1-2, with 10 nucleotides matching TRBD1. CDR1 and CDR2 (germline): SGHTA, FQGNSA. The CDR3 has 18 residues. V dropped 5 bases and J dropped 7; count of bases not matched to a gene: 19. The CDR3 DNA sequence: TGTGCCAGCAGCCAACGCCCGGGACAGGGGATGTGGGGGGTTGGCTACACCTTC. It translates to CASSQRPGQGMWGVGYTF.

The chain carries TRBV18 and TRBJ2-5; 9 nucleotides agree with TRBD2. J was trimmed by 5 bases and V by 1 base; bases with no gene match: 8. CDR1 is KGHSH, CDR2 LQKENI, per germline. The CDR3 extends over 16 amino acids. For the CDR3, the DNA is TGTGCCAGCTCACCACTGTCTAGCGGGGCCGGGGAGACCCAGTACTTC. Translating it yields CASSPLSSGAGETQYF.

The V and J genes are TRBV3-1 (or the pseudogene TRBV3-2) and TRBJ1-2, with D tentatively TRBD1 (5 bases). The CDR3 contains 16 residues. Trimming removed 4 bases at V and 1 base at J, with 16 bases between. Germline V gene sequence: CDR1 LGHDT, CDR2 YNNKEL (reference sequence). In DNA, the CDR3 is TGTGCCAGCAGCCCAGCTTCGGGGCGCCTTAACTATGGCTACACCTTC. Translating it yields CASSPASGRLNYGYTF.

This chain connects TRBV5-1 to TRBJ2-3; 9 bases line up with TRBD1. Germline values: CDR1 SGHRS, CDR2 YFSETQ. V lost 5 bases and J lost 1; bases outside the gene matches: 17. The CDR3 runs to 19 residues. Here the CDR3 DNA reads TGCGCCAGCAGACCGGGACAGGGCCCAATTTCTTTACGCACAGATACGCAGTATTTT. Translating it yields CASRPGQGPISLRTDTQYF.

The table lists this clone with a few counts. The rearrangement joins TRBV4-2 to TRBJ1-1; tentatively, D is TRBD1 (6 bases). Germline V gives CDR1 LGHNA, CDR2 YNFKEQ. This CDR3 is built from 16 residues. The germline V and J ends were trimmed by 0 bases and 0 bases, with 11 bases remaining between them. The DNA for the CDR3 is TGTGCCAGCAGCCAAGAAATGAGGGACATGAACACTGAAGCTTTCTTT. Amino acids: CASSQEMRDMNTEAFF.

The chain joins TRBV5-1 to TRBJ2-7, with 15 bases matching TRBD2. Germline CDR1 and CDR2: SGHRS and YFSETQ. V dropped 4 bases and J dropped 4; count of bases not matched to a gene: 6. CDR3 length equals 16 residues. For the CDR3, the DNA is TGCGCCAGCAGCGTGGGACTAGCGGGAGGCGGATACGAGCAGTACTTC. As protein: CASSVGLAGGGYEQYF.

The chain is built from TRBV7-9 and TRBJ1-1, with 8 bases fitting TRBD1. The germline gives CDR1 SEHNR, CDR2 FQNEAQ (reference sequence). Trimming at V came to 5 bases and at J to 11 bases, leaving 7 bases not matched to a gene. The CDR3 is made up of 12 amino acids. CDR3 residues: CASSLRQGLAFF. CDR3 coding DNA: TGTGCCAGCAGCCTTAGACAGGGGTTGGCTTTCTTT. Full variable domain (outside the CDR3, taken from reference TRBV7-9 and TRBJ1-1): DTGVSQNPRHKITKRGQNVTFRCDPISEHNRLYWYRQTLGQGPEFLTYFQNEAQLEKSRLLSDRFSAERPKGSFSTLEIQRTEQGDSAMYLCASSLRQGLAFFGQGTRLTVV.